By share, the clone carrying this T cell receptor beta chain ranks as medium-sized. Its target is not known. For a library built for alpha chains, this beta chain is a stray read; little rests on its size. These data come from a study of spatial heterogeneity in lung cancer. The study's findings and limits: Tumoral mutation counts were tracked by counts of expanded intratumoral alpha and beta TCRs.

V was shortened by 4 bases and J by 3 bases, with 9 bases between the two germline ends. The CDR3 is 13 residues long. CDR1 is SGHDN and CDR2 is FVKESK in the germline V gene. Described time point: sample taken at primary tumor resection. TCRdb itself ran the 5' RACE reads through MiXCR, one entry per CDR3 protein. Of some 11,000 distinct CDR3 sequences in the sample, approximately 7.5% are singletons; the top ten hold about 20%. V usage is TRBV14 and J usage is TRBJ1-1; no reliable D call. The input for sequencing was lung tumor tissue, taken at surgery. The TCR was taken from a female donor with early-stage non-small cell lung cancer. CDR3 in DNA: TGTGCCAGCAGCCCTCAGACTTACACTGAAGCTTTCTTT. It specifies CASSPQTYTEAFF.